Below are 9 T cell receptor beta chains sequenced from a single sample in a study of T cell responses to AZD1222 COVID-19 vaccine. Libraries were prepared by immunoSEQ multiplex PCR; TCRdb keeps only in-frame clonotypes and omits some of them. The sample consists of about 130,000 clones, roughly 90% of them appearing once. The sample in question was peripheral blood, obtained on day 0 of AZD1222 vaccination. These receptors all come from an adult in good health.

V is TRBV11-2 and J is TRBJ1-4; D possibly corresponds to TRBD1 (6 bases). The CDR3 is 15 residues long. The germline CDR1 and CDR2 sequences are SGHAT and FQNNGV. Trimming shortened V by 3 bases and J by 3 bases, and 11 bases separated the two germline ends. As DNA, the CDR3 is TGTGCCAGCAGCTTCAGGGGTTTAGCTAATGAAAAACTGTTTTTT. Translating gives CASSFRGLANEKLFF.

The chain combines TRBV4-1 with TRBJ1-1; tentatively, D is TRBD1 (5 bases). The germline V gene has CDR1 MGHRA and CDR2 YSYEKL. V was pared by 2 bases and J by 7 bases, with 11 bases between. The CDR3 loop spans 13 amino acids. The DNA for the CDR3 is TGCGCCAGCAGCCAAATCCGGGACGGTGAAGCTTTCTTT. It translates to CASSQIRDGEAFF.

The rearrangement uses TRBV27 and TRBJ2-6; a weak D match, TRBD2 (6 bases). The CDR3 sequence is 15 residues long. The germline V gene has CDR1 MNHEY and CDR2 SMNVEV (reference sequence). Trimming cost V 5 bases and J 2 bases, with 10 bases left between them. CDR3 protein: CASSEGRPGANVLTF. For the CDR3, the DNA is TGTGCCAGCAGTGAGGGGAGGCCTGGGGCCAACGTCCTGACTTTC.

The V and J genes are TRBV5-6 and TRBJ2-3; tentatively, D is TRBD2 (5 bases). This CDR3 has 14 residues. Deletions cut 0 bases from V and 0 bases from J, with 5 bases between. Looked up from germline, CDR1 is SGHDT and CDR2 is YYEEEE. DNA of the CDR3: TGTGCCAGCAGCTTGGGGACTAGCACAGATACGCAGTATTTT. Protein: CASSLGTSTDTQYF.

The chain combines TRBV6-5 with TRBJ2-1, with a tentative D call TRBD1 (5 bases). The V gene's germline CDR1 is MNHEY and CDR2 SVGAGI. CDR3 length equals 12 residues. The V end was cut by 8 bases, the J end by 10 bases, with 15 bases between. The CDR3: CASGLSGYEQFF. In nucleotides, the CDR3 is TGTGCCAGCGGATTATCAGGGTACGAGCAGTTCTTC.

V usage is TRBV6-1 and J usage is TRBJ1-5; D is possibly TRBD1 (6 bases). Looked up from germline, CDR1 is MNHNS and CDR2 is SASEGT. V lost 0 bases and J lost 3, with 12 bases in between. CDR3 length: 16 residues. CDR3 region: CASSEASGALNQPQHF. The CDR3 region has the DNA TGTGCCAGCAGTGAAGCTTCAGGGGCCCTCAATCAGCCCCAGCATTTT.

CDR3 nucleotides: TGTGCCAGCAGCTTGGGACAGGGAGGGAGCTATGGCTACACCTTC. It encodes CASSLGQGGSYGYTF. This chain links TRBV7-2 with TRBJ1-2; 9 positions agree with TRBD1. This CDR3 contains 15 residues. Looked up from germline, CDR1 is SGHTA and CDR2 is FQGNSA. The V and J ends lost 3 bases and 4 bases, in that order; junction bases with no gene match: 6.

This chain uses TRBV7-2 with TRBJ1-1, with D unresolved. The CDR3 is made up of 13 amino acids. Trimming removed 7 bases from V and 1 base from J, with 10 bases in between. The germline CDR1 and CDR2 sequences are SGHTA and FQGNSA. The CDR3 DNA reads TGTGCCAGCAAACGGACCCAGAACACTGAAGCTTTCTTT. It yields the protein CASKRTQNTEAFF.

V usage is TRBV6-5 and J usage is TRBJ2-2; D may be TRBD1 or TRBD2 (5 bases each). CDR1 is MNHEY, CDR2 SVGAGI, per germline. V was pared by 7 bases and J by 6 bases, with 12 bases between. This CDR3 has 13 amino acids. The CDR3 DNA reads as TGTGCCAGCATCGGGGCCGCAGCCGGGGAGCTGTTTTTT. Protein: CASIGAAAGELFF.